This T cell receptor (beta chain) comes out of a study of blood T cell repertoires in COVID-19. Whole-study context: Both acute and convalescent COVID-19 samples were obtained from the United States, Italy and Spain. PBMCs, B-cell-depleted T cells, or T cells were the source of the cDNA or gDNA that made up the material.

Authors' processing steps: Reference gene primer amplification in the assay estimated nucleated cell counts. Only in-frame clones appear in the TCRdb table, and some are missing; sequencing was by immunoSEQ multiplex PCR. V and J calls and clone size are as listed in that table; D and trimming were resolved from the DNA. This table holds 300,000 to 350,000 clones, more than 70% found once. Those enrolled in Seattle joined during active infection and were followed longitudinally afterward. V was clipped by 0 bases and J by 0 bases, with 7 bases between them. From germline, CDR1 is SGHKS and CDR2 YYEKEE (reference sequence). The CDR3 has 14 residues.

Sequencing was carried out using peripheral blood. The receptor comes from a woman in her sixties or seventies with COVID-19, enrolled during active disease. This chain joins TRBV5-5 and TRBJ2-7; D is unresolved. The CDR3 is CASSLDAVSYEQYF. In DNA, the CDR3 is TGTGCCAGCAGCTTGGATGCGGTCTCCTACGAGCAGTACTTC.